The rows below give T cell receptor beta chains drawn from one sample of a study of shared T cell receptors in the human thymus. Assay: immunoSEQ multiplex PCR; the TCRdb copy retains only in-frame clones and omits some. In the table there are 650,000 to 950,000 clones, approximately 83% of which are singletons. These data also featured in a second study, about human thymus T cells.

The sample consisted of thymocytes. These receptors were taken from a girl less than two years old with a congenital heart defect. Both conserved end residues are part of each CDR3. D genes are given only for firm matches. The size entry is marked missing in some rows and otherwise reads once, few, many or a size class.

j_gene | v_gene | abundance | d_gene | CDR3nt | CDR3aa
TRBJ1-2 | TRBV4-3 | NA | NA | TGCGCCAGCAGCCAGTGGGCCAGGGCCGTATCTGGCTACACCTTC | CASSQWARAVSGYTF
TRBJ1-2 | TRBV7-9 | few | NA | TGTGCCAGCAGAGCAAACAGGGATCCCGTATATGGCTACACCTTC | CASRANRDPVYGYTF
TRBJ2-1 | TRBV6-6 | NA | TRBD1 | TGTGCCAGCAGCCCGGGACAGCCCCCTGTGGATGAGCAGTTCTTC | CASSPGQPPVDEQFF
TRBJ1-1 | TRBV6-1 | NA | NA | TGTGCCAGCAGTCCGCCCCCCCTGGGGGGCACTGAAGCTTTCTTT | CASSPPPLGGTEAFF
TRBJ2-1 | TRBV10-3 | NA | TRBD1 | TGTGCCAGCGGACAGGGGACCCTTGGTGAGCAGTTCTTC | CASGQGTLGEQFF
TRBJ1-5 | TRBV9 | NA | NA | TGTGCCAGCAGCGCCGGGGGGACTCGCAATCAGCCCCAGCATTTT | CASSAGGTRNQPQHF
TRBJ2-1 | TRBV9 | once | TRBD2 | TGTGCCAGCAGCGTTAGCGGGGGGGGGTACAATGAGCAGTTCTTC | CASSVSGGGYNEQFF
TRBJ2-3 | TRBV7-9 | NA | TRBD2 | TGTGCCAGCAGCTTAGTGACTAGCGGGGGGCCAGATACGCAGTATTTT | CASSLVTSGGPDTQYF
TRBJ1-6 | TRBV12-5 | once | NA | TGTGCTAGTGGCCCCGACTGGAGCTCCTATAATTCACCCCTCCACTTT | CASGPDWSSYNSPLHF
TRBJ1-5 | TRBV7-2 | NA | NA | TGTGCCAGCAGCTTAGGCGGGGGGTTTTATCAGCCCCAGCATTTT | CASSLGGGFYQPQHF
TRBJ1-2 | TRBV10-3 | NA | TRBD1 | TGTGCCATCAGTGAGGAGAAGTTCCCGTCTCTCCGCGGGGACAGGGGAAGTGATGGCTACACCTTC | CAISEEKFPSLRGDRGSDGYTF
TRBJ1-1 | TRBV7-2 | NA | NA | TGTGCCAGCAGCTTATCTTCGACTATACGGGGTTCCGCGTACACTGAAGCTTTCTTT | CASSLSSTIRGSAYTEAFF
TRBJ1-3 | TRBV21-1 | NA | NA | TGTGCCAGCAGCAAGGCTGGGAGGGGGACCGGAAACACCATATATTTT | CASSKAGRGTGNTIYF
TRBJ1-4 | TRBV14 | NA | NA | TGTGCCAGCAGCCAAGATGTAAGACTCCTAGGGGCAACTAATGAAAAACTGTTTTTT | CASSQDVRLLGATNEKLFF
TRBJ1-1 | TRBV2 | few | NA | TGTGCCACCCTCCCGACAGGCACTGAAGCTTTCTTT | CATLPTGTEAFF
TRBJ1-1 | TRBV5-6 | once | NA | TGTGCCAGCAGCTCGGGGTTGGGTGAGGCTTTCTTT | CASSSGLGEAFF
TRBJ2-1 | TRBV19 | NA | TRBD2 | TGTGCCAGTATGCTAGCGGGGGGTCTTAATCGCGGGAATGAGCAGTTCTTC | CASMLAGGLNRGNEQFF
TRBJ1-1 | TRBV27 | NA | NA | TGTGCCAGGGACAAATGGGTCACTGAAGCTTTCTTT | CARDKWVTEAFF
TRBJ2-3 | TRBV15 | NA | TRBD1 | TGTGCCACCAGCAGTTACCGGGACAGGGTGACAGATACGCAGTATTTT | CATSSYRDRVTDTQYF
TRBJ1-5 | TRBV4-3 | NA | NA | TGCGCCAGCAGCCAAGGCAGGGATTGCGGCAATCAGCCCCAGCATTTT | CASSQGRDCGNQPQHF
TRBJ2-2 | TRBV7-7 | NA | TRBD2 | TGTGCCAGCAGCACGACTAGCGGGAATAACACCGGGGAGCTGTTTTTT | CASSTTSGNNTGELFF